The 16 T cell receptor beta chains in this list originate from one sample, sequenced in a study of T cell responses to AZD1222 COVID-19 vaccine. Libraries were prepared by immunoSEQ multiplex PCR; TCRdb keeps only in-frame clonotypes and omits some of them. The sample carries about 120,000 clones, 90% recorded once. Sequencing used peripheral blood, obtained 28 days after the second dose of the MenACWY control vaccine. The receptor set was obtained from an adult who received the MenACWY meningococcal vaccine as a control.

The chain is built from TRBV7-2 and TRBJ2-5; 13 bases match TRBD2. The germline CDR1 and CDR2 sequences are SGHTA and FQGNSA. J gave up 2 bases and V 5 bases, and 5 bases lay outside the gene matches. The CDR3 has 16 residues. CDR3 region: CASSPVGLAGQETQYF. The CDR3 bases are TGTGCCAGCAGCCCCGTGGGACTAGCGGGGCAAGAGACCCAGTACTTC.

This chain connects TRBV28 to TRBJ1-5; D gene ambiguous. The V and J ends lost 4 bases and 6 bases respectively, with 4 bases between them. CDR1 and CDR2 (germline): MDHEN, SYDVKM. The CDR3 covers 11 residues. In nucleotides, the CDR3 is TGTGCCAGCAGTTACCGTCAGCCCCAGCATTTT. It is translated as CASSYRQPQHF.

The chain carries TRBV28 and TRBJ1-1; possibly TRBD1 for D (5 bases). CDR3 size: 14 residues. Germline CDR1 MDHEN, CDR2 SYDVKM. V lost 6 bases and J lost 4, with 15 bases in between. Written as DNA, the CDR3 is TGTGCCAGCAGAGACTTAGGGGTTCCCACTGAAGCTTTCTTT. It codes for CASRDLGVPTEAFF.

This clone showed up just once. The V gene is TRBV7-2, the J gene TRBJ2-5; 15 bases agree with TRBD2. Germline-derived CDR1 and CDR2 are SGHTA and FQGNSA. V lost 1 base, J lost 4 bases, and 4 bases stayed unmatched. The CDR3 covers 17 residues. CDR3 sequence reads: CASSLGTSGRGIETQYF. CDR3 nucleotide sequence: TGTGCCAGCAGCTTAGGGACTAGCGGGAGGGGGATAGAGACCCAGTACTTC.

The table lists this clone with a count of one. J is TRBJ2-7 and V is TRBV27; D call uncertain. Per germline, CDR1 MNHEY and CDR2 SMNVEV (reference sequence). The V and J ends lost 0 bases and 4 bases respectively, with 7 bases between them. The CDR3 sequence is 13 residues long. DNA for the CDR3: TGTGCCAGCAGTTTATCCCCTGAATACGAGCAGTACTTC. Its protein product is CASSLSPEYEQYF.

The V and J genes are TRBV18 and TRBJ1-5; possible D gene TRBD1, 6 bases. Trimming took 5 bases from V and 11 from J, leaving 22 bases between them. CDR1 and CDR2 from the germline V gene are KGHSH and LQKENI. The CDR3 sequence is 15 residues long. CDR3: CASSERTDLLGSQHF. The CDR3 region has the DNA TGTGCCAGCTCAGAAAGGACAGACCTCCTCGGGTCCCAGCATTTT. The entire variable domain, with the rest obtained from reference TRBV18 and TRBJ1-5, is as follows: NAGVMQNPRHLVRRRGQEARLRCSPMKGHSHVYWYRQLPEEGLKFMVYLQKENIIDESGMPKERFSAEFPKEGPSILRIQQVVRGDSAAYFCASSERTDLLGSQHFGDGTRLSIL.

The chain combines TRBV4-1 with TRBJ2-7, with D perhaps TRBD1 or TRBD2 (5 bases each). Trimming shortened V by 5 bases and J by 2 bases, and 13 bases separated the two germline ends. The CDR3 sequence is 14 residues long. Germline CDR1 is MGHRA and CDR2 is YSYEKL. The CDR3 region has the DNA TGCGCCAGCAGCTGGTTCGGGGCCGCCTACGAGCAGTACTTC. Protein sequence: CASSWFGAAYEQYF.

This clone has just a few counts. This chain uses TRBV7-9 with TRBJ2-7; the D is unclear. Germline assignment: CDR1 SEHNR and CDR2 FQNEAQ (reference sequence). Trimming removed 4 bases at V and 3 bases at J, with 19 bases between. CDR3 length equals 16 residues. CDR3 sequence: CASSSRATGSNYEQYF. CDR3 nucleotide sequence: TGTGCCAGCAGCTCCAGAGCAACTGGGTCCAACTACGAGCAGTACTTC.

The chain employs TRBV5-5 and TRBJ2-7; 10 bases align to TRBD1. The CDR3 loop spans 18 amino acids. The J segment lost 3 bases and the V segment lost 3 bases, leaving 15 bases of the junction unmatched. CDR1 SGHKS and CDR2 YYEKEE come from the germline V gene (reference sequence). The CDR3: CASSWKDLTGGPRYEQYV. CDR3 bases: TGTGCCAGCAGCTGGAAGGATTTGACAGGGGGCCCCCGCTACGAGCAGTACGTC.

In its sample, this clone was seen once. The rearrangement joins TRBV27 to TRBJ1-2, with 10 bases lining up with TRBD1. Germline V gene data show CDR1 as MNHEY and CDR2 as SMNVEV (reference sequence). The length of the CDR3 is 16 residues. V was pared by 4 bases and J by 7 bases, with 12 bases of the junction left unmatched. The DNA of the CDR3 is TGTGCCAGCAGTTCCCACCGGGACAGGGGCTTGGGTGGCTACACCTTC. The encoded protein is CASSSHRDRGLGGYTF.

This clone showed up just once. V usage is TRBV28 and J usage is TRBJ2-2; no clear D. Trimming removed 1 base at V and 8 bases at J, with 5 bases between. The CDR3 sequence is 12 residues long. Germline CDR1 is MDHEN and CDR2 is SYDVKM. The CDR3 is CASSLSGGELFF. CDR3 DNA: TGTGCCAGCAGTTTATCTGGGGGGGAGCTGTTTTTT.

Here the CDR3 DNA reads TGTGCCACCAGTGAGTACCGGGCGGATGAGCAGTTCTTC. Encoded protein: CATSEYRADEQFF. The genes are TRBV24-1 and TRBJ2-1; D uncertain. The CDR3 has 13 amino acids. Germline CDR1 reads KGHDR; CDR2 reads SFDVKD. Trimming removed 4 bases at V and 8 bases at J, with 11 bases between.

The chain couples TRBV7-9 to TRBJ2-7; 9 bases align to TRBD1. The CDR3 loop spans 14 amino acids. Germline CDR1 is SEHNR and CDR2 is FQNEAQ (reference sequence). V lost 2 bases to trimming and J lost 6 bases; unmatched junction nucleotides: 5. CDR3 protein: CASSLKQGAVEQYF. The CDR3 DNA is TGTGCCAGCAGCTTAAAACAGGGGGCGGTCGAGCAGTACTTC. The whole variable domain, filled in from reference TRBV7-9 and TRBJ2-7, reads DTGVSQNPRHKITKRGQNVTFRCDPISEHNRLYWYRQTLGQGPEFLTYFQNEAQLEKSRLLSDRFSAERPKGSFSTLEIQRTEQGDSAMYLCASSLKQGAVEQYFGPGTRLTVT.

The J gene is TRBJ2-2, the V gene TRBV27, with D unclear. V was trimmed by 5 bases and J by 5 bases, leaving 12 bases between them. CDR1 and CDR2 (germline): MNHEY, SMNVEV (reference sequence). The CDR3 runs to 14 residues. CDR3 coding DNA: TGTGCCAGCAGTACCTTGGGTGGGACCGGGGAGCTGTTTTTT. It translates to CASSTLGGTGELFF.

The chain couples TRBV19 to TRBJ1-1, with a possible D match to TRBD1 (5 bases). The germline gives CDR1 LNHDA, CDR2 SQIVND (reference sequence). V shed 5 bases and J shed 1 base, with 14 bases lying between them. CDR3 length: 15 residues. The CDR3 sequence: CASSPLPRENTEAFF. The CDR3 DNA reads as TGTGCCAGTAGTCCACTACCCAGGGAGAACACTGAAGCTTTCTTT.

The sample holds one count of this clone. This sequence joins TRBV7-9 and TRBJ1-2; D uncertain. This CDR3 region has 14 residues. Germline V lookup: CDR1 SEHNR, CDR2 FQNEAQ (reference sequence). V lost 1 base to trimming and J lost 1 base, with 7 bases between them. The CDR3 loop reads CASSLGQSNYGYTF. As DNA, the CDR3 is TGTGCCAGCAGCTTAGGGCAGAGTAACTATGGCTACACCTTC.